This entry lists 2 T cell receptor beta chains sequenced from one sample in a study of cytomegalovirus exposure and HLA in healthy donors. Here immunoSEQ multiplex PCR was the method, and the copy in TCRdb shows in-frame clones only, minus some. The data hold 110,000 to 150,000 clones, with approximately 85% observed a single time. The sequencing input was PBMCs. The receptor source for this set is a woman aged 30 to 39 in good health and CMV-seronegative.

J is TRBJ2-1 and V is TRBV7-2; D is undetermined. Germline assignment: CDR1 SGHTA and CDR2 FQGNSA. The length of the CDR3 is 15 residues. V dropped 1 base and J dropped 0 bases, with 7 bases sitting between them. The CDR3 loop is CASSLVWLSYNEQFF. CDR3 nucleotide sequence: TGTGCCAGCAGCTTAGTATGGCTCTCCTACAATGAGCAGTTCTTC.

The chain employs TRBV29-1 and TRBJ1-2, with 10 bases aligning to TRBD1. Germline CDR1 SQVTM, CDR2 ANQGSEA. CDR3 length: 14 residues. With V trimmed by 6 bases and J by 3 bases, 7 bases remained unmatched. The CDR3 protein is CSVGGQGIHYGYTF. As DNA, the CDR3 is TGCAGCGTGGGGGGACAGGGGATCCACTATGGCTACACCTTC.